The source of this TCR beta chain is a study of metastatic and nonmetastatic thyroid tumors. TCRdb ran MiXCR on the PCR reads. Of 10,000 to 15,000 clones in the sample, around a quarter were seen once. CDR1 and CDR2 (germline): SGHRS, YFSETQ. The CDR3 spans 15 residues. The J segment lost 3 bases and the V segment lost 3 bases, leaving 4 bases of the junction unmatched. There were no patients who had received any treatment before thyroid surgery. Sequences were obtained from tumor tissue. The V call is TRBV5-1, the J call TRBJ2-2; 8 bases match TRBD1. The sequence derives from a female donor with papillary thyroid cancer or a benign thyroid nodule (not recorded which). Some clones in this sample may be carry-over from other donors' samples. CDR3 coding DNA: TGCGCCAGCAGCTCCCAGGGGGCATACACCGGGGAGCTGTTTTTT. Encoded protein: CASSSQGAYTGELFF.